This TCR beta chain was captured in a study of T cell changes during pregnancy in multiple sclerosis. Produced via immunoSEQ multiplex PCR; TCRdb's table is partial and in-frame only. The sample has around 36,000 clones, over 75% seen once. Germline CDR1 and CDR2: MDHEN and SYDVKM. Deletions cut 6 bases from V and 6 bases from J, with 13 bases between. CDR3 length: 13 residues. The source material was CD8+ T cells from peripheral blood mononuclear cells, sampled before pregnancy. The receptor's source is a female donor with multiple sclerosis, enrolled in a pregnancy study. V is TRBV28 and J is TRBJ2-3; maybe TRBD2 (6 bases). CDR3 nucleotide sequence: TGTGCCAGCAGCTTAAGGAGGGTCGATACGCAGTATTTT. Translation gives CASSLRRVDTQYF.